This TCR beta chain emerged from a study of blood T cell repertoires in COVID-19. Using immunoSEQ multiplex PCR, the repertoire was profiled, and TCRdb retains in-frame clones only, with some absent. The sample lists around 170,000 clones, more than 85% seen once, with under 3% in the top ten. This CDR3 spans 17 amino acids. The J segment lost 5 bases and the V segment lost 0 bases, leaving 5 bases of the junction unmatched. Germline V gives CDR1 ENHRY, CDR2 SYGVKD. The sequenced sample consisted of peripheral blood. The receptor was derived from a woman aged 25 to 39 with active or convalescent COVID-19. This chain uses TRBV10-3 with TRBJ2-2; 11 nucleotides match TRBD2. The CDR3 DNA follows: TGTGCCATCAGTGAGTCTACTAGCGGGAGCAGAACCGGGGAGCTGTTTTTT. Translating it yields CAISESTSGSRTGELFF.